The clone carrying this T cell receptor beta chain showed up just a few times. V lost 7 bases, J lost 2 bases, and 17 bases lay in between. This CDR3 spans 15 amino acids. In germline, CDR1 is LNHDA, CDR2 SQIVND (reference sequence). This sample is drawn from a study of CD8+ T cells in alopecia areata. Extraction of RNA preceded its reverse transcription into cDNA, which served as the sequencing template. Profiling relied on immunoSEQ multiplex PCR, and the TCRdb table lists in-frame clones only, not all of them. The sample yields about 120,000 clones, more than 30% seen once. The sequence was obtained from a human donor with alopecia areata. This chain links TRBV19 with TRBJ1-2, with D perhaps TRBD1 (6 bases). The sample comprised CD4+ T cells sorted from blood. CDR3 loop: CASTRGAGLNYGYTF. Written as DNA, the CDR3 is TGTGCCAGTACCAGGGGTGCGGGCCTAAACTATGGCTACACCTTC.